What follows are 29 T cell receptor beta chains derived from one specimen sequenced in a study of blood T cells in healthy people across ages. Combining a sample-barcoded 5' primer with a J-beta primer mix, a second PCR ran for about 7 to 12 cycles. TCRdb reanalysed the 5' RACE reads using MiXCR and keeps one entry per CDR3 protein. The sample lists roughly 790,000 distinct CDR3 sequences, roughly two fifths occurring once. Source material: blood. The source of these receptors is an older woman in good health.

The chain links TRBV20-1 to TRBJ1-1; D might be TRBD1 (6 bases). Trimming stripped 5 bases from V and 4 bases from J, with 23 bases between. Germline V lookup: CDR1 DFQATT, CDR2 SNEGSKA (reference sequence). The CDR3 sequence is 16 residues long. The CDR3 loop reads CSAPVRGGGLVTEAFF. The DNA of the CDR3 is TGCAGTGCTCCCGTCCGGGGGGGCGGTTTGGTCACTGAAGCTTTCTTT.

A note on this clonotype: Being one base from a much bigger clone, this may be a read error. This sequence joins TRBV3-1 and TRBJ2-7; D tentatively reads TRBD1 or TRBD2 (6 bases each). Germline lookup yields CDR1 LGHDT and CDR2 YNNKEL (reference sequence). The CDR3 is 12 amino acids. V lost 3 bases and J 7 bases, leaving 10 bases between the germline ends. Written as DNA, the CDR3 is TGTGCCAGCAGCCACGGGGGCGATGAGCAGTACTTC. Amino acid sequence: CASSHGGDEQYF.

This CDR3 is CASTRTSGRYNEQYF. Here the CDR3 DNA reads TGTGCCAGCACGCGGACTAGCGGGAGATACAATGAGCAGTACTTC. The V call is TRBV5-6, the J call TRBJ2-5; 13 bases match TRBD2. CDR3 length: 15 residues. V lost 6 bases, J lost 11 bases, and 13 bases stayed unmatched. Germline CDR1 SGHDT, CDR2 YYEEEE.

The rearrangement uses TRBV7-9 and TRBJ2-1; 8 bases match TRBD2. Germline-derived CDR1 and CDR2 are SEHNR and FQNEAQ (reference sequence). With V trimmed by 3 bases and J by 5 bases, 9 bases remained unmatched. The length of the CDR3 is 16 residues. CDR3: CASSLPVRGGDNEQFF. CDR3 coding DNA: TGTGCCAGCAGCTTGCCTGTTCGGGGGGGCGACAATGAGCAGTTCTTC.

This chain connects TRBV7-2 to TRBJ1-4; D unclear. CDR1 and CDR2 from the germline V gene are SGHTA and FQGNSA. The CDR3 sequence is 12 residues long. Trimming took off 4 bases at V and 4 bases at J, with 4 bases between the two ends. CDR3 coding DNA: TGTGCCAGCAGCTCTATTAATGAAAAACTGTTTTTT. It translates to CASSSINEKLFF.

This sequence joins TRBV29-1 and TRBJ2-3, with 10 bases aligning to TRBD2. This CDR3 comprises 12 residues. Trimming removed 7 bases from V and 6 bases from J; junction bases left unmatched: 4. Germline CDR1 is SQVTM and CDR2 is ANQGSEA. In DNA form, the CDR3 reads TGCAGCGCCCTAGCGGGAGTGGATACGCAGTATTTT. Translated: CSALAGVDTQYF.

The chain links TRBV29-1 to TRBJ1-1; 8 bases match TRBD1. The V gene's germline CDR1 is SQVTM and CDR2 ANQGSEA. J gave up 4 bases and V 7 bases, and 8 bases lay outside the gene matches. CDR3 length equals 13 residues. CDR3 coding DNA: TGCAGCGGTGGACAGGGACGGACCACTGAAGCTTTCTTT. This sequence encodes CSGGQGRTTEAFF.

This rearrangement joins TRBV5-8 to TRBJ2-5; maybe TRBD2 (6 bases). CDR1 is SGHTS and CDR2 is YDEGEE in the germline V gene. The CDR3 has 13 amino acids. V lost 0 bases and J 11 bases, leaving 14 bases between the germline ends. CDR3 region: CASSLARRGEQYF. The CDR3 DNA reads TGTGCCAGCAGCTTGGCCCGGCGGGGTGAGCAGTACTTC.

The CDR3 DNA is TGTGCCAGCAGCGTTGGCGGGTGGACCTACGAGCAGTACTTC. Translated, it gives CASSVGGWTYEQYF. The chain recombines TRBV7-2 with TRBJ2-7, with a tentative D call TRBD2 (5 bases). The CDR3 length is 14 residues. CDR1 and CDR2 (germline): SGHTA, FQGNSA. Trimming took off 5 bases at V and 2 bases at J, with 13 bases between the two ends.

This clonotype turned up a few times. The genes are TRBV27 and TRBJ1-2; unclear D gene. Germline lookup yields CDR1 MNHEY and CDR2 SMNVEV (reference sequence). Trimming shortened V by 6 bases and J by 8 bases, and 22 bases separated the two germline ends. The CDR3 length is 15 residues. Here the CDR3 reads CASSLTYTPSWGYTF. DNA of the CDR3: TGTGCCAGCAGCCTAACTTATACTCCGAGCTGGGGCTACACCTTC.

This clonotype was seen more than once but under ten times. The V gene is TRBV15, the J gene TRBJ1-1, with D perhaps matching TRBD1 (6 bases). Trimming pared 0 bases from V and 6 bases from J, leaving 17 bases between. CDR1 and CDR2 (germline): LNHNV, YYDKDF (reference sequence). The CDR3 loop spans 16 amino acids. For the CDR3, the DNA is TGTGCCACCAGCAGAGATCGGGACATCTTCTCGGCTGAAGCTTTCTTT. Its translation: CATSRDRDIFSAEAFF.

The chain couples TRBV29-1 to TRBJ2-5; 11 bases fit TRBD2. The V gene's germline CDR1 is SQVTM and CDR2 ANQGSEA. Germline trimming cut 1 base from V and 11 bases from J; bases unmatched to any gene: 18. The CDR3 sequence is 17 residues long. CDR3 protein: CSVEGASGRSSYDEQYF. The CDR3 DNA sequence: TGCAGCGTTGAAGGGGCTAGCGGGAGGAGCTCCTACGATGAGCAGTACTTC.

This rearrangement joins TRBV3-1 to TRBJ1-1; D not resolved. Germline-derived CDR1 and CDR2 are LGHDT and YNNKEL (reference sequence). Trimming took off 0 bases at V and 5 bases at J, with 7 bases between the two ends. This CDR3 contains 13 residues. The CDR3 sequence is CASSQERETEAFF. In nucleotides, the CDR3 is TGTGCCAGCAGCCAAGAGAGGGAGACTGAAGCTTTCTTT.

The chain carries TRBV7-2 and TRBJ2-4; 8 bases agree with TRBD2. V shed 8 bases and J 3 bases; nucleotides not matched to a gene: 24. This CDR3 is built from 20 residues. The germline gives CDR1 SGHTA, CDR2 FQGNSA. CDR3 protein: CASAWTAGLGAGSGKNIQYF. DNA of the CDR3: TGTGCCAGCGCTTGGACGGCGGGACTAGGGGCGGGGAGTGGCAAAAACATTCAGTACTTC.

The rearrangement links TRBV7-2 to TRBJ2-3; TRBD2 matches at 8 bases. The CDR3 has 14 residues. Germline V lookup: CDR1 SGHTA, CDR2 FQGNSA. Unmatched junction bases numbered 4, after V lost 2 bases and J lost 6 bases. In nucleotides, the CDR3 is TGTGCCAGCAGCTTATTAGCGGGATCGGATACGCAGTATTTT. This sequence encodes CASSLLAGSDTQYF.

Comment on this clonotype: This CDR3 is missing its conserved last phenylalanine or tryptophan, likely due to a read error. V and J are TRBV5-1 and TRBJ2-1; D unclear. Judging by the DNA end, TRBJ2-7 fits better; the J call may be wrong. Germline V gene lookup returns CDR1 SGHRS and CDR2 YFSETQ. The CDR3 runs 13 residues. The CDR3 DNA sequence: TGCGCCAGCAGCTTGGGTCTTTACAATGAGCAGTACATC. This translates into CASSLGLYNEQYI.

The V gene is TRBV2, the J gene TRBJ2-3; 12 bases line up with TRBD2. V trimming: 4 bases; J trimming: 5 bases; junction bases outside the gene matches: 4. The CDR3 is 15 amino acids. Germline-derived CDR1 and CDR2 are SNHLY and FYNNEI. Here the CDR3 DNA reads TGTGCCAGCAGTGTCAGACTAGCGGGAGAAGATACGCAGTATTTT. It encodes CASSVRLAGEDTQYF. Filled out from reference TRBV2 and TRBJ2-3, the complete variable domain reads EPEVTQTPSHQVTQMGQEVILRCVPISNHLYFYWYRQILGQKVEFLVSFYNNEISEKSEIFDDQFSVERPDGSNFTLKIRSTKLEDSAMYFCASSVRLAGEDTQYFGPGTRLTVL.

The chain employs TRBV2 and TRBJ2-3, with D possibly being TRBD1 or TRBD2 (5 bases each). The CDR3 is made up of 11 amino acids. Germline V CDR1 and CDR2: SNHLY, FYNNEI. Trimming took 8 bases from V and 5 from J, leaving 8 bases between them. This CDR3 is CASGAGDTQYF. The CDR3 DNA is TGTGCCAGCGGGGCGGGAGATACGCAGTATTTT.

On this clonotype itself: A much more abundant neighbour one base away suggests this may be a read error. The chain employs TRBV29-1 and TRBJ2-3; perhaps TRBD2 as D (6 bases). The germline V gene has CDR1 SQVTM and CDR2 ANQGSEA. The CDR3 is made up of 12 amino acids. Here the CDR3 reads CSAPGLRDTRYF. The CDR3 bases are TGCAGCGCCCCGGGACTGCGGGATACGCGGTATTTT.

The chain links TRBV7-9 to TRBJ2-1, with D perhaps matching TRBD1 or TRBD2 (5 bases each). The CDR3 length is 12 residues. V lost 7 bases to trimming and J lost 5 bases, with 9 bases between them. Germline V gene lookup returns CDR1 SEHNR and CDR2 FQNEAQ (reference sequence). The CDR3 loop is CASKGDHNEQFF. The CDR3 nucleotides are TGTGCCAGCAAAGGGGACCACAATGAGCAGTTCTTC. The full variable domain, with the rest looked up from reference TRBV7-9 and TRBJ2-1, is DTGVSQNPRHKITKRGQNVTFRCDPISEHNRLYWYRQTLGQGPEFLTYFQNEAQLEKSRLLSDRFSAERPKGSFSTLEIQRTEQGDSAMYLCASKGDHNEQFFGPGTRLTVL.

The chain recombines TRBV20-1 with TRBJ2-1; D is uncertain. Trimming shortened V by 3 bases and J by 8 bases, and 8 bases separated the two germline ends. CDR1 DFQATT and CDR2 SNEGSKA come from the germline V gene (reference sequence). There are 11 residues in the CDR3. DNA for the CDR3: TGCAGTGCTAGGGCCTCCTATGAGCAGTTCTTC. Its translation is CSARASYEQFF.

V and J are TRBV7-2 and TRBJ2-1; TRBD2 aligns across 9 bases. CDR1 and CDR2 (germline): SGHTA, FQGNSA. CDR3 length equals 12 residues. J was trimmed by 12 bases and V by 2 bases; bases with no gene match: 2. CDR3 sequence reads: CASSLTREGQFF. CDR3 bases: TGTGCCAGCAGCTTAACGCGGGAGGGGCAGTTCTTC.

V and J are TRBV20-1 and TRBJ2-3, with 8 bases lining up with TRBD2. This CDR3 region has 14 residues. Germline assignment: CDR1 DFQATT and CDR2 SNEGSKA (reference sequence). V shed 5 bases and J 0 bases; nucleotides not matched to a gene: 4. The chain's CDR3 is CSASLAESTDTQYF. The CDR3 DNA is TGCAGTGCTTCACTAGCGGAAAGCACAGATACGCAGTATTTT.

This clonotype appeared once. The chain recombines TRBV21-1 with TRBJ2-1; TRBD1 was called by the table and not checked on the DNA. TRBV21-1 is tagged as a pseudogene. The CDR3 sequence is 14 residues long. The CDR3 protein is CASSLRDRHNEQFF. In DNA form, the CDR3 reads TGTGCCAGCAGCCTCCGGGACAGGCACAATGAGCAGTTCTTC.

This chain joins TRBV4-2 and TRBJ1-2, with D possibly being TRBD1 (6 bases). Germline CDR1 and CDR2: LGHNA and YNFKEQ. With 0 bases removed from V and 5 bases from J, the gap between germline ends came to 16 bases. The CDR3 runs 16 residues. The CDR3 loop is CASSQEGTPGGYGYTF. CDR3 nucleotides: TGTGCCAGCAGCCAAGAAGGGACACCTGGGGGGTATGGCTACACCTTC.

The chain carries TRBV12-5 and TRBJ1-4; 7 bases map to TRBD1. Germline CDR1 reads LGHNT; CDR2 reads FRNRAP. The CDR3 consists of 19 residues. V lost 6 bases, J lost 0 bases, and 16 bases stayed unmatched. CDR3: CASGIRPGQKQATNEKLFF. The CDR3 DNA follows: TGTGCTAGTGGCATACGTCCGGGACAGAAACAAGCAACTAATGAAAAACTGTTTTTT.

Written as DNA, the CDR3 is TGTGCCATCAGTGACAGGAGTGCAGATACGCAGTATTTT. This codes for CAISDRSADTQYF. The genes are TRBV10-3 and TRBJ2-3; D gene ambiguous. CDR3 size: 13 residues. Germline V gene lookup returns CDR1 ENHRY and CDR2 SYGVKD. Between the trimmed V and J ends, which lost 3 bases and 4 bases, there was a span of 8 bases.

This sequence joins TRBV5-1 and TRBJ2-5; TRBD2 aligns across 7 bases. The CDR3 loop spans 13 amino acids. Germline V lookup: CDR1 SGHRS, CDR2 YFSETQ. Losses at the gene ends were 1 base for V and 13 bases for J; bases not matched to a gene: 10. The CDR3 loop reads CASSLRERDERYF. The CDR3 region has the DNA TGCGCCAGCAGCTTGCGGGAGCGGGATGAGCGGTACTTC. Supplemented by reference TRBV5-1 and TRBJ2-5, the full variable domain reads KAGVTQTPRYLIKTRGQQVTLSCSPISGHRSVSWYQQTPGQGLQFLFEYFSETQRNKGNFPGRFSGRQFSNSRSEMNVSTLELGDSALYLCASSLRERDERYFGPGTRLLVL.

The chain couples TRBV20-1 to TRBJ1-4; 7 bases map to TRBD1. Looked up from germline, CDR1 is DFQATT and CDR2 is SNEGSKA (reference sequence). V shed 4 bases and J 8 bases; nucleotides not matched to a gene: 7. The CDR3 sequence is 13 residues long. The CDR3 sequence: CSAKTGVGEKLFF. CDR3 bases: TGCAGTGCTAAAACAGGGGTAGGGGAAAAACTGTTTTTT.